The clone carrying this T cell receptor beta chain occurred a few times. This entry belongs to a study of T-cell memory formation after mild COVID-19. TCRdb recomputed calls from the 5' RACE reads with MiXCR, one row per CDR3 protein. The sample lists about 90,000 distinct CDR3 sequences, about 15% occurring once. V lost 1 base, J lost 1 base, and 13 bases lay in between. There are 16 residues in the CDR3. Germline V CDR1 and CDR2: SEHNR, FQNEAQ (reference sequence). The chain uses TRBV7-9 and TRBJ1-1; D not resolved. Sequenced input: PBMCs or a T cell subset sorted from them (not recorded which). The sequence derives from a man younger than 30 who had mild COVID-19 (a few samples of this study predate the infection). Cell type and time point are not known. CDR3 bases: TGTGCCAGCAGCTTAGACTCCCGGGCCGGGAACACTGAAGCTTTCTTT. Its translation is CASSLDSRAGNTEAFF.